This T cell receptor (beta chain) was profiled in a study of graft-versus-host responses after intestinal transplantation. Germline CDR1 SGDLS, CDR2 YYNGEE. The CDR3 has 15 residues. V shed 4 bases, J shed 7 bases, and the junction held 10 bases outside the gene matches. Only in-frame clones appear in the TCRdb table, and some are missing; sequencing was by immunoSEQ multiplex PCR. The table lists 40,000 or so clones, around 96% of them singletons, with roughly 0.8% in the top ten. This chain uses TRBV9 with TRBJ2-1; TRBD2 matches 8 bases. This specimen consisted of PBMCs, obtained 16 days after intestinal transplant. The TCR comes from a human patient who received an intestinal transplant, so some T cells may come from the graft donor. CDR3 sequence (DNA): TGTGCCAGCAGCTCTTCCGGGACTAGTGGTAATGAGCAGTTCTTC. Translation: CASSSSGTSGNEQFF.